Below, 17 T cell receptor beta chains from the same sample are listed, as sequenced in a study of CD8 T cells in ankylosing spondylitis. TCRdb processed the 5' RACE reads anew with MiXCR; each CDR3 protein has one entry. Among approximately 220,000 distinct CDR3 sequences, roughly a tenth were seen once, and the ten largest hold roughly a fifth. Sequenced material: blood, either unsorted or a sorted T cell fraction (not recorded which). The receptors here all came from a male donor with ankylosing spondylitis or in good health (not recorded which).

The CDR3 nucleotides are TGCGCCAGCAGCCAAAAGGGGCCAGCAGGGGTTACTGAAGCTTTCTTT. This sequence encodes CASSQKGPAGVTEAFF. V usage is TRBV5-1 and J usage is TRBJ1-1, with D perhaps matching TRBD1 (6 bases). This CDR3 is 16 amino acids long. The germline CDR1 and CDR2 sequences are SGHRS and YFSETQ. V was cut by 4 bases and J by 5 bases, with 21 bases left in between.

This clonotype showed up many times. The V gene is TRBV29-1, the J gene TRBJ1-4; 7 nucleotides match TRBD1. J gave up 4 bases and V 6 bases, and 11 bases lay outside the gene matches. Germline CDR1 is SQVTM and CDR2 is ANQGSEA. This CDR3 has 15 amino acids. CDR3 sequence (DNA): TGCAGCGTGACAGTTACCGGGACAGATAATGAAAAACTGTTTTTT. Protein sequence: CSVTVTGTDNEKLFF. The variable domain in full, completed from reference TRBV29-1 and TRBJ1-4, reads SAVISQKPSRDICQRGTSLTIQCQVDSQVTMMFWYRQQPGQSLTLIATANQGSEATYESGFVIDKFPISRPNLTFSTLTVSNMSPEDSSIYLCSVTVTGTDNEKLFFGSGTQLSVL.

This clonotype occurred many times. The chain couples TRBV7-8 to TRBJ1-6, with 8 bases lining up with TRBD1. CDR3 length: 14 residues. J gave up 9 bases and V 3 bases, and 4 bases lay outside the gene matches. Germline values: CDR1 SGHVS, CDR2 FQNEAQ. DNA of the CDR3: TGTGCCAGCAGCTTCGGACAGGGAGGTTCACCCCTCCACTTT. This gives the protein CASSFGQGGSPLHF. The variable domain in full, completed from reference TRBV7-8 and TRBJ1-6, reads GAGVSQSPRYKVAKRGQDVALRCDPISGHVSLFWYQQALGQGPEFLTYFQNEAQLDKSGLPSDRFFAERPEGSVSTLKIQRTQQEDSAVYLCASSFGQGGSPLHFGNGTRLTVT.

V gene TRBV9 combines with J gene TRBJ1-6; D unclear. Trimming stripped 0 bases from V and 7 bases from J, with 14 bases between. Per germline, CDR1 SGDLS and CDR2 YYNGEE. The CDR3 extends over 16 amino acids. The CDR3 DNA reads as TGTGCCAGCAGCGTAGGATCCCCGGGTTGGAATTCACCCCTCCACTTT. Amino acids: CASSVGSPGWNSPLHF.

The rearrangement uses TRBV6-5 and TRBJ2-1; D tentatively fits TRBD1 or TRBD2 (7 bases each). The CDR3 totals 19 residues. The V gene lost 0 bases and the J gene lost 6 bases, with 24 bases spanning the gap. Germline V gene data show CDR1 as MNHEY and CDR2 as SVGAGI. CDR3 DNA sequence: TGTGCCAGCAGTTACTCTGACAGGGCGGGACTAAGGGAACGCAATGAGCAGTTCTTC. Protein: CASSYSDRAGLRERNEQFF.

This clonotype was seen at least ten times. V is TRBV15 and J is TRBJ1-1, with D tentatively TRBD1 (6 bases). Trimming shortened V by 4 bases and J by 4 bases, and 19 bases separated the two germline ends. Per germline, CDR1 LNHNV and CDR2 YYDKDF (reference sequence). The CDR3 loop spans 16 amino acids. The CDR3 bases are TGTGCCACCAGCATATTCCTCCCCTGGGGGGCCACTGAAGCTTTCTTT. The encoded protein is CATSIFLPWGATEAFF.

This clonotype was detected ten times or more. This chain joins TRBV27 and TRBJ1-1; the match to TRBD1 covers 9 bases. Germline CDR1 is MNHEY and CDR2 is SMNVEV (reference sequence). The CDR3 runs 17 residues. V lost 6 bases and J lost 2; bases outside the gene matches: 13. The CDR3, as DNA: TGTGCCAGCAGGCGTGGCCCCGGGACAGGGTCTAACACTGAAGCTTTCTTT. Amino acid sequence: CASRRGPGTGSNTEAFF.

This clonotype has just a few counts. The V call is TRBV18, the J call TRBJ2-7, with a tentative D call TRBD2 (5 bases). Germline lookup yields CDR1 KGHSH and CDR2 LQKENI. The V end was cut by 4 bases, the J end by 6 bases, with 19 bases between. The CDR3 loop spans 15 amino acids. CDR3 region: CASSLGRADLSEQYF. The CDR3 nucleotides are TGTGCCAGCTCACTTGGCAGAGCGGACCTTAGCGAGCAGTACTTC.

This clonotype showed up many times. The chain is built from TRBV27 and TRBJ1-1; D is unclear. Germline V lookup: CDR1 MNHEY, CDR2 SMNVEV (reference sequence). The CDR3 runs to 15 residues. Between the trimmed V and J ends, which lost 2 bases and 1 base, there was a span of 11 bases. For the CDR3, the DNA is TGTGCCAGCAGTTTAGGTCGACCGTCGAACACTGAAGCTTTCTTT. Encoded protein: CASSLGRPSNTEAFF.

This clonotype was counted many times. The chain combines TRBV5-1 with TRBJ2-1; 7 bases align to TRBD1. The CDR3 is 15 amino acids. Germline CDR1 reads SGHRS; CDR2 reads YFSETQ. The trim removed 0 bases at V and 6 bases at J, leaving 6 bases unmatched. DNA for the CDR3: TGCGCCAGCAGCTTGGGAGGGACAGAGTCCAATGAGCAGTTCTTC. Protein sequence: CASSLGGTESNEQFF. The variable domain in full, with the rest retrieved from reference TRBV5-1 and TRBJ2-1, is KAGVTQTPRYLIKTRGQQVTLSCSPISGHRSVSWYQQTPGQGLQFLFEYFSETQRNKGNFPGRFSGRQFSNSRSEMNVSTLELGDSALYLCASSLGGTESNEQFFGPGTRLTVL.

This clonotype was recorded at least ten times. The rearrangement uses TRBV29-1 and TRBJ2-3; 8 bases are shared with TRBD2. Germline V gene sequence: CDR1 SQVTM, CDR2 ANQGSEA. The CDR3 length is 13 residues. Trimming at V came to 3 bases and at J to 1 base, leaving 0 bases not matched to a gene. CDR3 loop: CSVETSGTDTQYF. The CDR3 nucleotides are TGCAGCGTTGAGACTAGCGGCACAGATACGCAGTATTTT.

This clonotype was counted ten times or more. This rearrangement joins TRBV12-3 or TRBV12-4 to TRBJ2-2; no firm D call. The CDR3 has 13 amino acids. The V end lost 4 bases, the J end lost 3 bases, and 6 bases lay between the germline ends. CDR3 amino acids: CASSSLYTGELFF. The CDR3 DNA sequence: TGTGCCAGCAGTTCCCTATACACCGGGGAGCTGTTTTTT.

As concerns this clonotype: A much larger clone is a single base away; this may be a read error. The chain couples TRBV20-1 to TRBJ2-2; D is unclear. This CDR3 region has 13 residues. Germline V gene sequence: CDR1 DFQATT, CDR2 SNEGSKA (reference sequence). The V gene lost 0 bases and the J gene lost 4 bases, with 6 bases spanning the gap. Written as DNA, the CDR3 is TGCAGTGCTAGAGATCATCCCACCGGGGAGCTGTTTTTT. Translating it yields CSARDHPTGELFF.

This clonotype was counted a few times. The V and J genes are TRBV7-3 and TRBJ2-3, with 9 bases that match TRBD2. After removal of 2 bases from V and 3 bases from J, the junction contained 3 bases not matched to a gene. Germline V lookup: CDR1 SGHTA, CDR2 FQGTGA. This CDR3 region has 15 residues. CDR3 protein: CASSLGGGATDTQYF. The CDR3 bases are TGTGCCAGCAGCTTAGGCGGGGGGGCTACAGATACGCAGTATTTT.

This clonotype was observed many times. The V gene is TRBV7-8, the J gene TRBJ1-1; 9 bases agree with TRBD1. In germline, CDR1 is SGHVS, CDR2 FQNEAQ. CDR3 length: 15 residues. The V gene end was trimmed by 4 bases and the J gene end by 4 bases; junction bases not matched to a gene: 7. The CDR3 DNA follows: TGTGCCAGCAGCTCAGTACTGACAGGGGGCACTGAAGCTTTCTTT. It specifies CASSSVLTGGTEAFF. Supplemented by reference TRBV7-8 and TRBJ1-1, the full variable domain reads GAGVSQSPRYKVAKRGQDVALRCDPISGHVSLFWYQQALGQGPEFLTYFQNEAQLDKSGLPSDRFFAERPEGSVSTLKIQRTQQEDSAVYLCASSSVLTGGTEAFFGQGTRLTVV.

This clonotype was detected ten times or more. CDR3 in amino acids: CSIEPVGNTEAFF. In DNA, the CDR3 is TGCAGCATCGAACCCGTGGGGAACACTGAAGCTTTCTTT. This chain links TRBV29-1 with TRBJ1-1; D gene unclear. Germline-derived CDR1 and CDR2 are SQVTM and ANQGSEA. Between the trimmed V and J ends, which lost 8 bases and 1 base, there was a span of 14 bases. The CDR3 has 13 residues.

This clonotype was observed at least ten times. The V and J genes are TRBV5-1 and TRBJ1-4; 7 bases match TRBD1. The CDR3 runs to 14 residues. The ends lost 4 bases at V and 8 bases at J; junction bases unmatched: 8. Per the germline V gene, CDR1 is SGHRS and CDR2 is YFSETQ. This chain's CDR3 is CASSPDRVGEKLFF. CDR3 in DNA: TGCGCCAGCAGCCCCGACAGGGTGGGCGAAAAACTGTTTTTT.